This entry lists 25 T cell receptor beta chains sequenced from one sample in a study of regulatory T cells in long-lasting Graves disease. As to time point: newly diagnosed GD, antithyroid drugs for less than 3 months. PBMC RNA was the source of the TCR library. HTBI primers from iRepertoire and Arm-PCR of CDR3 regions yielded the TCR beta libraries. TCRdb processed the multiplex PCR reads anew with MiXCR; each CDR3 protein has one entry. This table holds roughly 560,000 distinct CDR3 sequences, more than 10% found once. Separately, the same data were catalogued under a study of T cells in Graves' hyperthyroidism and ophthalmopathy.

Sequenced here: peripheral blood mononuclear cells (PBMCs), sampled at new diagnosis, from a patient treated with antithyroid drugs. The receptors stem from a woman under 40 with Graves disease.

This clonotype was seen only once. This rearrangement joins TRBV20-1 to TRBJ2-5; possible D gene TRBD2, 5 bases. Deletions cut 3 bases from V and 5 bases from J, with 16 bases between. The germline V gene has CDR1 DFQATT and CDR2 SNEGSKA (reference sequence). CDR3 length: 14 residues. CDR3 DNA sequence: TGCAGTGCTAGGGCGGGCGTTCAAACGGAGACCCAGTACTTC. Translating gives CSARAGVQTETQYF.

This chain links TRBV6-1 with TRBJ2-1; 8 bases match TRBD1. CDR3 length equals 16 residues. Germline V gene sequence: CDR1 MNHNS, CDR2 SASEGT. Trimming at V came to 6 bases and at J to 9 bases, leaving 16 bases not matched to a gene. The CDR3 spells CASRPNRGILSGEQFF. Here the CDR3 DNA reads TGTGCCAGCAGGCCAAACAGGGGGATACTTTCCGGTGAGCAGTTCTTC.

The table lists this clonotype with a few counts. V and J are TRBV5-1 and TRBJ2-5; D gene unclear. V was cut by 4 bases and J by 3 bases, with 16 bases left in between. The length of the CDR3 is 15 residues. CDR1 and CDR2 (germline): SGHRS, YFSETQ. This chain's CDR3 is CASSLGGISKETQYF. The CDR3 DNA is TGCGCCAGCAGCCTGGGTGGGATCTCCAAAGAGACCCAGTACTTC. The variable domain in full, with the rest retrieved from reference TRBV5-1 and TRBJ2-5, is KAGVTQTPRYLIKTRGQQVTLSCSPISGHRSVSWYQQTPGQGLQFLFEYFSETQRNKGNFPGRFSGRQFSNSRSEMNVSTLELGDSALYLCASSLGGISKETQYFGPGTRLLVL.

The table lists this clonotype with a few counts. The chain joins TRBV29-1 to TRBJ2-1; a weak D match, TRBD2 (6 bases). Trimming took 0 bases from V and 5 from J, leaving 17 bases between them. The CDR3 is made up of 16 amino acids. Germline V lookup: CDR1 SQVTM, CDR2 ANQGSEA. CDR3 sequence (DNA): TGCAGCGTTGAAGATACGATAGCGGAGAAGCACAATGAGCAGTTCTTC. Encoded protein: CSVEDTIAEKHNEQFF.

Ten or more counts support this clonotype. The V gene is TRBV11-3, the J gene TRBJ1-1, with D perhaps TRBD1 (6 bases). There are 15 residues in the CDR3. The germline CDR1 and CDR2 sequences are SGHNT and YENEEA. V dropped 4 bases and J dropped 1 base, with 13 bases sitting between them. The CDR3 sequence is CASSSMTGPNTEAFF. In DNA form, the CDR3 reads TGTGCCAGCAGCTCCATGACAGGTCCGAACACTGAAGCTTTCTTT.

Many counts were recorded for this clonotype. V usage is TRBV12-3 or TRBV12-4 and J usage is TRBJ2-6; no clear D. This CDR3 region has 14 residues. The V and J ends lost 6 bases and 0 bases respectively, with 6 bases between them. This CDR3 reads CASSQNSGANVLTF. The CDR3 DNA reads as TGTGCCAGCAGCCAAAACTCTGGGGCCAACGTCCTGACTTTC.

This clonotype was detected ten times or more. The chain joins TRBV19 to TRBJ1-2, with D tentatively TRBD1 (6 bases). CDR3 size: 12 residues. Germline lookup yields CDR1 LNHDA and CDR2 SQIVND (reference sequence). Between the trimmed V and J ends, which lost 5 bases and 8 bases, there was a span of 12 bases. The CDR3 region is CASSVQGGGYTF. As DNA, the CDR3 is TGTGCCAGTAGTGTACAGGGAGGAGGCTACACCTTC.

This clonotype was picked up many times. The chain combines TRBV2 with TRBJ2-7; no clear D gene. The CDR3 sequence is 13 residues long. CDR1 and CDR2 (germline): SNHLY, FYNNEI. V lost 1 base, J lost 3 bases, and 7 bases lay in between. The CDR3 coding sequence is TGTGCCAGCAGTGAAGACGTGGGCTACGAGCAGTACTTC. Protein: CASSEDVGYEQYF.

This clonotype was detected ten times or more. The V and J genes are TRBV7-6 and TRBJ1-4; D gene ambiguous. Trimming left V 4 bases short and J 5 bases short, with 5 bases between. CDR1 SGHVS and CDR2 FNYEAQ come from the germline V gene. The CDR3 loop spans 12 amino acids. The CDR3 loop reads CASSSMNEKLFF. The CDR3 region has the DNA TGTGCCAGCAGCTCGATGAATGAAAAACTGTTTTTT.

This sequence joins TRBV6-1 and TRBJ2-7; no reliable D call. The CDR3 has 12 amino acids. Trimming took 5 bases from V and 5 from J, leaving 10 bases between them. CDR1 MNHNS and CDR2 SASEGT come from the germline V gene. DNA of the CDR3: TGTGCCAGCAGTACTTGGGGAAACGAGCAGTACTTC. Its translation is CASSTWGNEQYF.

This clonotype was seen ten or more times. The chain employs TRBV10-3 and TRBJ2-1; TRBD2 aligns across 12 bases. Germline values: CDR1 ENHRY, CDR2 SYGVKD. The CDR3 loop spans 15 amino acids. Trimming at V came to 3 bases and at J to 7 bases, leaving 4 bases not matched to a gene. The CDR3 reads CAISDTGTSGNEQFF. In DNA, the CDR3 is TGTGCCATCAGTGATACCGGGACTAGCGGGAATGAGCAGTTCTTC.

This clonotype was detected many times. The chain employs TRBV12-3 or TRBV12-4 and TRBJ1-2; D is ambiguous. The CDR3 runs to 15 residues. V gave up 7 bases and J gave up 0 bases, with 15 bases separating them. CDR3 sequence (DNA): TGTGCCAGCACCTTGGATACCAGATCTAACTATGGCTACACCTTC. Residues: CASTLDTRSNYGYTF.

This clonotype was counted many times. The chain combines TRBV20-1 with TRBJ2-1; weak D call: TRBD2 (6 bases). Between the trimmed V and J ends, which lost 4 bases and 9 bases, there was a span of 19 bases. The germline V gene has CDR1 DFQATT and CDR2 SNEGSKA (reference sequence). The CDR3 extends over 14 amino acids. The CDR3 region is CSATEGYRSGEQFF. The CDR3, as DNA: TGCAGTGCTACGGAGGGGTATCGGTCGGGTGAGCAGTTCTTC.

This clonotype was found a few times. The chain employs TRBV7-9 and TRBJ2-7; no firm D call. Germline V gene data show CDR1 as SEHNR and CDR2 as FQNEAQ (reference sequence). There are 14 residues in the CDR3. Trimming cost V 2 bases and J 2 bases, with 10 bases left between them. The DNA of the CDR3 is TGTGCCAGCAGCTTACTGGCCTTTCCCTACGAGCAGTACTTC. Amino acids: CASSLLAFPYEQYF.

In this sample, this clonotype turned up many times. V is TRBV28 and J is TRBJ2-1; no firm D call. Trimming removed 6 bases at V and 4 bases at J, with 13 bases between. The CDR3 extends over 14 amino acids. The germline CDR1 and CDR2 sequences are MDHEN and SYDVKM. CDR3 region: CASSASGPYNEQFF. The CDR3 DNA reads as TGTGCCAGCAGCGCGTCGGGCCCATACAATGAGCAGTTCTTC.

This clonotype was counted at least ten times. The chain is built from TRBV11-2 and TRBJ2-3, with 7 bases identical to TRBD1. This CDR3 region has 15 residues. V trimming: 6 bases; J trimming: 3 bases; junction bases outside the gene matches: 9. Looked up from germline, CDR1 is SGHAT and CDR2 is FQNNGV. For the CDR3, the DNA is TGTGCCAGCAGTTTAAGGGGGCTGGTGACAGATACGCAGTATTTT. Translation gives CASSLRGLVTDTQYF.

This clonotype was detected ten times or more. The chain couples TRBV6-1 to TRBJ2-7, with D tentatively TRBD2 (6 bases). V was shortened by 5 bases and J by 0 bases, with 11 bases between the two germline ends. The CDR3 loop spans 14 amino acids. Germline assignment: CDR1 MNHNS and CDR2 SASEGT. CDR3 residues: CASSPAGNSYEQYF. In nucleotides, the CDR3 is TGTGCCAGCAGTCCCGCGGGGAACTCCTACGAGCAGTACTTC.

This clonotype came up a few times. The V gene is TRBV5-5, the J gene TRBJ1-2; TRBD1 might be the D (6 bases). V dropped 3 bases and J dropped 8 bases, with 14 bases sitting between them. Germline V gene lookup returns CDR1 SGHKS and CDR2 YYEKEE (reference sequence). This CDR3 has 13 amino acids. The CDR3 loop reads CASSWAEGGGYTF. The CDR3 bases are TGTGCCAGCAGCTGGGCAGAGGGGGGGGGCTACACCTTC. Combining the CDR3 with reference TRBV5-5 and TRBJ1-2 gives the whole variable domain DAGVTQSPTHLIKTRGQQVTLRCSPISGHKSVSWYQQVLGQGPQFIFQYYEKEERGRGNFPDRFSARQFPNYSSELNVNALLLGDSALYLCASSWAEGGGYTFGSGTRLTVV.

This clonotype was counted once. This may arise from a read error, as a much more abundant clone is one base away. The chain employs TRBV2 and TRBJ1-4, with D unclear. The CDR3 contains 14 residues. CDR1 SNHLY and CDR2 FYNNEI come from the germline V gene. CDR3 sequence reads: CASSVGPPGEKLLF. The DNA of the CDR3 is TGTGCCAGCAGCGTTGGACCCCCCGGGGAAAAACTGCTTTTT.

This clonotype turned up a few times. The rearrangement links TRBV29-1 to TRBJ1-2; unclear D gene. CDR3 size: 15 residues. CDR1 SQVTM and CDR2 ANQGSEA come from the germline V gene. Between the trimmed V and J ends, which lost 3 bases and 0 bases, there was a span of 14 bases. The CDR3 here is CSVDSSQLANYGYTF. CDR3 coding DNA: TGCAGCGTTGATTCTTCCCAGCTAGCTAACTATGGCTACACCTTC.

This rearrangement joins TRBV6-5 to TRBJ1-4; no reliable D call. CDR1 MNHEY and CDR2 SVGAGI come from the germline V gene. The CDR3 totals 12 residues. Trimming cost V 2 bases and J 6 bases, with 4 bases left between them. The CDR3 region is CASSYEDEKLFF. CDR3 nucleotides: TGTGCCAGCAGTTACGAGGATGAAAAACTGTTTTTT.

In its sample, this clonotype was seen many times. J is TRBJ2-2 and V is TRBV27, with D unclear. V shed 2 bases and J shed 7 bases, with 14 bases lying between them. The CDR3 covers 15 residues. Germline V gene data show CDR1 as MNHEY and CDR2 as SMNVEV (reference sequence). CDR3 loop: CASSLVRATGGELFF. The CDR3 nucleotides read TGTGCCAGCAGTTTAGTTAGGGCGACCGGCGGGGAGCTGTTTTTT.

This clonotype was counted only a few times. The V gene is TRBV3-1, the J gene TRBJ2-4, with 11 bases aligning to TRBD2. Germline CDR1 LGHDT, CDR2 YNNKEL (reference sequence). This CDR3 has 17 amino acids. The V gene end was trimmed by 5 bases and the J gene end by 0 bases; junction bases not matched to a gene: 6. In nucleotides, the CDR3 is TGTGCCAGCAGCAAAGGGACTAGCGGAGTAGCCAAAAACATTCAGTACTTC. The encoded protein is CASSKGTSGVAKNIQYF.

This clonotype came up many times. The chain has TRBV2 and TRBJ1-5, with D possibly being TRBD1 (5 bases). V was clipped by 6 bases and J by 1 base, with 7 bases between them. The germline gives CDR1 SNHLY, CDR2 FYNNEI. The CDR3 has 13 amino acids. CDR3 sequence reads: CASREGSNQPQHF. Written as DNA, the CDR3 is TGTGCCAGCAGGGAGGGGAGCAATCAGCCCCAGCATTTT.

This clonotype was observed at least ten times. This chain uses TRBV4-1 with TRBJ2-5; D gene uncertain. V was shortened by 0 bases and J by 4 bases, with 6 bases between the two germline ends. Germline CDR1 is MGHRA and CDR2 is YSYEKL. The CDR3 contains 13 residues. CDR3: CASSQDMGETQYF. CDR3 nucleotide sequence: TGCGCCAGCAGCCAAGACATGGGAGAGACCCAGTACTTC.